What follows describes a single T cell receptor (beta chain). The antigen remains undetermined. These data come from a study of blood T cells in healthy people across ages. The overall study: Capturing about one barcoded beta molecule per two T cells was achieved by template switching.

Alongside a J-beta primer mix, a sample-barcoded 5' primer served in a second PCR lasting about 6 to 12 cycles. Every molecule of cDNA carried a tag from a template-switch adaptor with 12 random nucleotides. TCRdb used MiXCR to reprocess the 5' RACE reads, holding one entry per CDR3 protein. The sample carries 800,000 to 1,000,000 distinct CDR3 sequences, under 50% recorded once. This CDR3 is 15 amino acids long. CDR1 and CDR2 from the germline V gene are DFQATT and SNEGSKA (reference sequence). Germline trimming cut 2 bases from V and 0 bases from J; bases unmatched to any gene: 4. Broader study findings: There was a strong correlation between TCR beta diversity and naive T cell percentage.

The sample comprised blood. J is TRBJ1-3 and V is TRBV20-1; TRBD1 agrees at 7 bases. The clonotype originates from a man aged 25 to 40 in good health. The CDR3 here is CSARPGGNSGNTIYF. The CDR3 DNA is TGCAGTGCTAGACCAGGGGGAAACTCTGGAAACACCATATATTTT.